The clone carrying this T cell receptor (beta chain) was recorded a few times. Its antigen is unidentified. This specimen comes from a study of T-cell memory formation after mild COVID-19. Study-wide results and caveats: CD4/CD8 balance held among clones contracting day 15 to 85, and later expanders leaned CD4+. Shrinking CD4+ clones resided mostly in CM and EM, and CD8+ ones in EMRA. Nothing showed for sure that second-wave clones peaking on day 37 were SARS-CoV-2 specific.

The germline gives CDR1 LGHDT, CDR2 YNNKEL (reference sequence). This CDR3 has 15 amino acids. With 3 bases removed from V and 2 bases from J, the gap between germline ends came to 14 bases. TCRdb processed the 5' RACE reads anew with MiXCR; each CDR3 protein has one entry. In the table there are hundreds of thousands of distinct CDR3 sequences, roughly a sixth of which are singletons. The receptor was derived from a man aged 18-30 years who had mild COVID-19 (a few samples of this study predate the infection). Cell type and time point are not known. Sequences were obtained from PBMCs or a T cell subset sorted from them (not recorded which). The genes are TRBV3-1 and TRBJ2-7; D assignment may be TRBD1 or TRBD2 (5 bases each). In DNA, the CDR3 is TGTGCCAGCAGCCATCCTGGACGGGACCCCTACGAGCAGTACGTC. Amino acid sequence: CASSHPGRDPYEQYV.